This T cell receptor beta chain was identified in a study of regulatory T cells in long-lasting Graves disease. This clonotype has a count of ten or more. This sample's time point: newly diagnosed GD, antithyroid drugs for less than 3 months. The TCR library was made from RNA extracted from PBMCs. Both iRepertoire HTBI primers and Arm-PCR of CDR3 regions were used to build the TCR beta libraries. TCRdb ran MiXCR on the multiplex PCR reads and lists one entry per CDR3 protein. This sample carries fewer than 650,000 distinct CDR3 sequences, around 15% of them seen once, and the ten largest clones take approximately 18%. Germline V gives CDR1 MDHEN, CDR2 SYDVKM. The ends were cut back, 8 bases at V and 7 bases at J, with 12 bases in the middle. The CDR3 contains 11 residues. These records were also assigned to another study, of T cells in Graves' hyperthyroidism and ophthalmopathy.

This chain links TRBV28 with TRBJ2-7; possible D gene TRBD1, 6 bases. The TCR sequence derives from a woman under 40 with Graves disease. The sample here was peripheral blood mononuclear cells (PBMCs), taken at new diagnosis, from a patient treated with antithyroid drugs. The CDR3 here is CASETGLEQYF. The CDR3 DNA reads TGTGCCAGCGAAACAGGGTTGGAGCAGTACTTC.